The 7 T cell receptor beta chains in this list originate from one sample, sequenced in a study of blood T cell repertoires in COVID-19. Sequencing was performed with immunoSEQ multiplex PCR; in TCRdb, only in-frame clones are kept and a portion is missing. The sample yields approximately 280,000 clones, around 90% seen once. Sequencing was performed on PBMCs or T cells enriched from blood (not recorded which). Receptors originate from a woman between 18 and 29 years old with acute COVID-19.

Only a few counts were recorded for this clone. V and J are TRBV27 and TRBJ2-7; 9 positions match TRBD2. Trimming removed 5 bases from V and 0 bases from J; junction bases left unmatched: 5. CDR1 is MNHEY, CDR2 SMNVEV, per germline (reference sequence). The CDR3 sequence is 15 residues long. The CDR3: CASSLSGRSSYEQYF. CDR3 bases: TGTGCCAGCAGTCTCAGCGGGAGGAGCTCCTACGAGCAGTACTTC.

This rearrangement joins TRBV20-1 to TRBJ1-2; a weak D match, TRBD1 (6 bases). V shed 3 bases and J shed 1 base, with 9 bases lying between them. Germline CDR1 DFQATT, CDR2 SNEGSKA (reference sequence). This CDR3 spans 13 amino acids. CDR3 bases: TGCAGTGCTAGTGGGGGCCATAACTATGGCTACACCTTC. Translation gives CSASGGHNYGYTF.

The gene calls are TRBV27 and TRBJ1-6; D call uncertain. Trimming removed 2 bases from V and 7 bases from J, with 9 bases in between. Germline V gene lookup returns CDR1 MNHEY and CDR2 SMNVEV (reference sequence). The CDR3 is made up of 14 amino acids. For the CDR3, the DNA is TGTGCCAGCAGTTTACGACTTTTCAATTCACCCCTCCACTTT. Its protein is CASSLRLFNSPLHF.

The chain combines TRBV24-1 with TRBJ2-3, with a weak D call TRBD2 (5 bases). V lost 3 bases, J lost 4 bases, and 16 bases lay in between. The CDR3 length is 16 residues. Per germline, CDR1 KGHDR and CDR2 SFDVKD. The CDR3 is CATSDPTREEADTQYF. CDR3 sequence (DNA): TGTGCCACCAGTGATCCGACGAGGGAAGAGGCAGATACGCAGTATTTT.

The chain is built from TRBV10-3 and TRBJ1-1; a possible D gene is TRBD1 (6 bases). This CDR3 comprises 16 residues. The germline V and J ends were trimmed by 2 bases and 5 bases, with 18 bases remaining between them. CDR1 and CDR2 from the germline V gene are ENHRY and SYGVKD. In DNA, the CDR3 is TGTGCCATCAGTGAGAGGGGGACCCCGGGGGGGACTGAAGCTTTCTTT. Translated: CAISERGTPGGTEAFF.

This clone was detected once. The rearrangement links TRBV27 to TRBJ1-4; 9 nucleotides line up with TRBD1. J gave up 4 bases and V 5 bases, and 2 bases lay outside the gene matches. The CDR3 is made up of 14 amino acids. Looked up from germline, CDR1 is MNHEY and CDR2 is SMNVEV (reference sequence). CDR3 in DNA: TGTGCCAGCAGTGGGACAGGGAATAATGAAAAACTGTTTTTT. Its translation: CASSGTGNNEKLFF.

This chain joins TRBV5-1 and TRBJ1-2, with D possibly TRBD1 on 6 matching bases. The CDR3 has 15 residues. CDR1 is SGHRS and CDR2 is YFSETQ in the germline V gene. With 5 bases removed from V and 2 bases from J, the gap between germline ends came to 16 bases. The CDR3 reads CASSYDRSPNYGYTF. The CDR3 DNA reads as TGCGCCAGCAGTTACGACAGGAGCCCGAACTATGGCTACACCTTC.